This T cell receptor (beta chain) was observed in a study of PD-1 blockade in classical Hodgkin lymphoma. Overall study context: It was nivolumab at 3 mg/kg, given intravenously every 2 weeks, that patients received.

Every one of the patients relapsed after autologous stem cell transplantation (brentuximab vedotin exposure was variable). Germline loops: CDR1 SGHAT, CDR2 FQNNGV. Trimming removed 0 bases at V and 5 bases at J, with 5 bases between. There are 12 residues in the CDR3. This clone showed up just once. Its antigen remains unidentified. Broader study findings: Why repertoires differed is undefined; disease activity or prior therapy possibly contributed.

Libraries were prepared by immunoSEQ multiplex PCR; TCRdb keeps only in-frame clonotypes and omits some of them. The table shows approximately 25,000 clones, with 60% to 85% occurring only once. This specimen consisted of peripheral blood mononuclear cells (PBMCs), obtained before the second cycle of nivolumab. The source of this sequence is a human donor with classical Hodgkin lymphoma. The chain combines TRBV11-2 with TRBJ2-7; D is uncertain. DNA for the CDR3: TGTGCCAGCAGCTTAGATCAGCACGAGCAGTACTTC. Amino acid sequence: CASSLDQHEQYF.